This T cell receptor (beta chain) is from a study of beta chain features in type 1 diabetes. Reverse transcription of all isolated RNA meant that expressed TCRB transcripts were sequenced. TCRdb's copy holds only in-frame clones and misses some; the assay was immunoSEQ multiplex PCR. This table holds 130,000 or so clones, roughly 10% found once. This clone occurred many times. Trimming took 6 bases from V and 2 from J, leaving 14 bases between them. This CDR3 has 15 residues. Germline V gene lookup returns CDR1 KGHSH and CDR2 LQKENI. What was sequenced was central memory CD4+ T cells from blood. The genes are TRBV18 and TRBJ2-1; D is ambiguous. The sequence derives from a woman in her forties in good health. The DNA for the CDR3 is TGTGCCAGCTCCCCCCCCGGGTTAACCTACAATGAGCAGTTCTTC. It specifies CASSPPGLTYNEQFF.